Listed here are 12 T cell receptor beta chains from one sample, sequenced in a study of blood T cell repertoires in COVID-19. The data were produced by immunoSEQ multiplex PCR, yet TCRdb's version contains in-frame clones alone and is incomplete. The profile shows 70,000 to 80,000 clones, roughly 90% of them singletons. Input material: peripheral blood. All receptors derive from a woman aged 55 to 70 with active COVID-19.

This clone occurred once. The rearrangement uses TRBV28 and TRBJ1-1; no clear D gene. The CDR3 is 14 amino acids. The ends were cut back, 3 bases at V and 4 bases at J, with 12 bases in the middle. From germline, CDR1 is MDHEN and CDR2 SYDVKM. This chain's CDR3 is CASSFVKPVTEAFF. The DNA for the CDR3 is TGTGCCAGCAGTTTCGTTAAGCCGGTCACTGAAGCTTTCTTT.

The rearrangement links TRBV7-9 to TRBJ2-1, with 13 bases matching TRBD2. This CDR3 is 15 amino acids long. V shed 4 bases and J 8 bases; nucleotides not matched to a gene: 5. Germline CDR1 and CDR2: SEHNR and FQNEAQ (reference sequence). The CDR3 region has the DNA TGTGCCAGCAGCTGGACTAGCGGGAGTTCTGATGAGCAGTTCTTC. It yields the protein CASSWTSGSSDEQFF.

V and J are TRBV19 and TRBJ1-1; 10 bases align to TRBD1. Germline CDR1 is LNHDA and CDR2 is SQIVND (reference sequence). CDR3 size: 14 residues. The V and J ends lost 5 bases and 5 bases, in that order; junction bases with no gene match: 5. The CDR3 nucleotides are TGTGCCAGTAGTCCACCGGACAGGGGGACTGAAGCTTTCTTT. Encoded protein: CASSPPDRGTEAFF.

The CDR3 loop is CASSPGTHSYNEQFF. CDR3 DNA sequence: TGTGCCAGCAGTCCCGGGACTCATTCCTACAATGAGCAGTTCTTC. This chain joins TRBV6-4 and TRBJ2-1, with D possibly matching TRBD2 (6 bases). Trimming cost V 5 bases and J 1 base, with 12 bases left between them. The CDR3 has 15 residues. The germline V gene encodes CDR1 MRHNA and CDR2 SNTAGT.

This chain joins TRBV28 and TRBJ2-2; a possible D gene is TRBD2 (6 bases). CDR3 length equals 15 residues. Per the germline V gene, CDR1 is MDHEN and CDR2 is SYDVKM. V shed 7 bases and J shed 6 bases, with 18 bases lying between them. The CDR3 DNA reads as TGTGCCAGCAACGGGGCGGCCCGGAGGGCCGGGGAGCTGTTTTTT. Protein: CASNGAARRAGELFF.

The CDR3 sequence: CASSLASGPNTEAFF. CDR3 sequence (DNA): TGCGCCAGCAGCTTAGCATCTGGGCCGAACACTGAAGCTTTCTTT. This rearrangement joins TRBV5-1 to TRBJ1-1; no reliable D call. CDR3 size: 15 residues. V was pared by 2 bases and J by 1 base, with 12 bases between. Germline V gives CDR1 SGHRS, CDR2 YFSETQ.

V is TRBV5-6 and J is TRBJ2-1, with 10 bases fitting TRBD2. With 0 bases clipped from V and 8 bases from J, the junction kept 5 bases outside the gene matches. Germline assignment: CDR1 SGHDT and CDR2 YYEEEE. The CDR3 is 15 amino acids. The CDR3 spells CASSLGPSGSHEQFF. The CDR3 nucleotides are TGTGCCAGCAGCTTGGGGCCTAGCGGGAGTCATGAGCAGTTCTTC.

V usage is TRBV2 and J usage is TRBJ2-7, with a tentative D call TRBD2 (5 bases). V was pared by 5 bases and J by 0 bases, with 26 bases between. The CDR3 is 19 residues long. CDR1 and CDR2 from the germline V gene are SNHLY and FYNNEI. The CDR3 reads CASSPPHGRAKRVSYEQYF. CDR3 DNA: TGTGCCAGCAGTCCCCCCCATGGACGGGCAAAGAGGGTCTCCTACGAGCAGTACTTC.

The chain couples TRBV2 to TRBJ1-6; D is uncertain. This CDR3 has 13 residues. The V end lost 7 bases, the J end lost 8 bases, and 12 bases lay between the germline ends. Germline V gene sequence: CDR1 SNHLY, CDR2 FYNNEI. The CDR3 protein is CASTGLPYSPLHF. The CDR3 bases are TGTGCCAGCACAGGCCTTCCCTATTCACCCCTCCACTTT.

This clone was seen only once. The rearrangement uses TRBV2 and TRBJ1-5, with D tentatively TRBD1 (6 bases). The CDR3 runs 14 residues. The germline gives CDR1 SNHLY, CDR2 FYNNEI. V lost 5 bases, J lost 9 bases, and 17 bases lay in between. This CDR3 reads CASSTTGQIPPQHF. Here the CDR3 DNA reads TGTGCCAGCAGTACTACAGGGCAGATCCCGCCCCAGCATTTT.

CDR3 region: CASSWASGSTDTQYF. CDR3 nucleotides: TGTGCCAGCAGCTGGGCGTCGGGAAGCACAGATACGCAGTATTTT. This chain links TRBV7-6 with TRBJ2-3; TRBD2 is a possible D gene (5 bases). V lost 4 bases to trimming and J lost 0 bases, with 11 bases between them. The CDR3 is 15 amino acids. Germline-derived CDR1 and CDR2 are SGHVS and FNYEAQ.

Worth noting for this clone: The limits of the CDR3 on the DNA are not certain, so only TCRdb's listed CDR3 is given. The chain recombines TRBV21-1 with TRBJ2-3; whether TRBD1, the table's D call, matches the DNA was not checked. TRBV21-1 is a recognized pseudogene. With termini counted, the CDR3 has 16 amino acids. CDR3 in amino acids: CASSKVGRGTKDTQYF.